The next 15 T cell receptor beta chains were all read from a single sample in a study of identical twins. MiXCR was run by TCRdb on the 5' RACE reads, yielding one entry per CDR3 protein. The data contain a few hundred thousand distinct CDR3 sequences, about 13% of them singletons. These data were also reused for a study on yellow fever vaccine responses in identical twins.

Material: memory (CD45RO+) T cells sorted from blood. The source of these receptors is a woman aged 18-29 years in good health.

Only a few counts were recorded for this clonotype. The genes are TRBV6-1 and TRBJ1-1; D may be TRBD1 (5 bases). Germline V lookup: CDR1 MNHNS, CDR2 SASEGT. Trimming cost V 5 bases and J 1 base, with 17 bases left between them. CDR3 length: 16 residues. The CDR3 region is CASSQGRTGSNTEAFF. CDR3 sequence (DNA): TGTGCCAGCAGTCAGGGCCGGACGGGGTCGAACACTGAAGCTTTCTTT.

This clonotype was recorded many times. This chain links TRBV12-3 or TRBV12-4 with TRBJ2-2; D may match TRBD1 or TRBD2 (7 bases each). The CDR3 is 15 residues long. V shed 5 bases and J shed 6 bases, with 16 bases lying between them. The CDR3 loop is CASSLGLGGSGELFF. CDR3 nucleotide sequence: TGTGCCAGCAGTCTCGGACTAGGGGGCTCCGGGGAGCTGTTTTTT.

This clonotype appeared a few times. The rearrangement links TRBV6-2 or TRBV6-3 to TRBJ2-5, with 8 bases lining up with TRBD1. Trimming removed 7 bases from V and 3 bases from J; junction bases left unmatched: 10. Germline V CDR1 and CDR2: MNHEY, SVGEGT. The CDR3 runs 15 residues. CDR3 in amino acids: CASTKTRTGKETQYF. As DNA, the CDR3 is TGTGCCAGCACCAAGACAAGGACAGGGAAAGAGACCCAGTACTTC.

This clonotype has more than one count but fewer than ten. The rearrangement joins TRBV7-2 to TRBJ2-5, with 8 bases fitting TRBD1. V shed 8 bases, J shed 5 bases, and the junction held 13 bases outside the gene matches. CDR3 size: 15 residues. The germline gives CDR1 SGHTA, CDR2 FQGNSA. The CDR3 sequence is CASGPFQGARETQYF. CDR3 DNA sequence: TGTGCCAGCGGGCCTTTCCAGGGGGCGCGGGAGACCCAGTACTTC.

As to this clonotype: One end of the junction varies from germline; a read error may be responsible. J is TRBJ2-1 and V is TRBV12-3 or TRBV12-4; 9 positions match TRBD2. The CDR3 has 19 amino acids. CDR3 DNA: TGTGCCTGCAGTTTGGGTAGCGGGGGTGGAAAGAGCTCCTACAATGAGCAGTTCTTC. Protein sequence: CACSLGSGGGKSSYNEQFF.

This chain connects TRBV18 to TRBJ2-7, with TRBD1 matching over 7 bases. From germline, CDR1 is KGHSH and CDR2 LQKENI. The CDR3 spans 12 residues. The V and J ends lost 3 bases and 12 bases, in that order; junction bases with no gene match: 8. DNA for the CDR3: TGTGCCAGCTCACCCGGGACAGAGAAGGGGTACTTC. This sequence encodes CASSPGTEKGYF. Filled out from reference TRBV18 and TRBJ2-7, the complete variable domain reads NAGVMQNPRHLVRRRGQEARLRCSPMKGHSHVYWYRQLPEEGLKFMVYLQKENIIDESGMPKERFSAEFPKEGPSILRIQQVVRGDSAAYFCASSPGTEKGYFGPGTRLTVT.

CDR3 in amino acids: CASSDGNEQYF. The CDR3 DNA reads TGTGCCAGCAGTGACGGGAACGAGCAGTACTTC. The rearrangement uses TRBV2 and TRBJ2-7, with D possibly being TRBD2 (5 bases). V lost 3 bases and J lost 5, with 5 bases in between. Germline CDR1 SNHLY, CDR2 FYNNEI. This CDR3 region has 11 residues.

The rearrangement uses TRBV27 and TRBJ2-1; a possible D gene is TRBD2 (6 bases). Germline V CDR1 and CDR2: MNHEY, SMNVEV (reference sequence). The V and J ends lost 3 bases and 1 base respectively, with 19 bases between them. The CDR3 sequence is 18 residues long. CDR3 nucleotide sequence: TGTGCCAGCAGTTTTGAGTTCTTAGCGGCCAATTCCTACAATGAGCAGTTCTTC. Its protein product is CASSFEFLAANSYNEQFF.

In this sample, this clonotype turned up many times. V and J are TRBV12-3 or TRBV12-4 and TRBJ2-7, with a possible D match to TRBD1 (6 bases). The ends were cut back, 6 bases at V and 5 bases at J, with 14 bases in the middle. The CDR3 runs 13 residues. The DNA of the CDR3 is TGTGCCAGCAGCGCCTGGGACACCCACGAGCAGTACTTC. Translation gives CASSAWDTHEQYF.

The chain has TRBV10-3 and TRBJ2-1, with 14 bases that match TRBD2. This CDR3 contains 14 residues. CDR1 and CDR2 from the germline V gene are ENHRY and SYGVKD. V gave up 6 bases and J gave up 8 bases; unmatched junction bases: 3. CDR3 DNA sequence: TGTGCCATCAGCGGGACTAGCGGGAGCGATGAGCAGTTCTTC. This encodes CAISGTSGSDEQFF.

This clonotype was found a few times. The CDR3 region is CASSRRSGEETQYF. DNA for the CDR3: TGCGCCAGCAGCCGGCGTTCGGGGGAAGAGACCCAGTACTTC. This chain uses TRBV5-1 with TRBJ2-5; TRBD2 might be the D (6 bases). Germline V gives CDR1 SGHRS, CDR2 YFSETQ. Trimming cost V 4 bases and J 3 bases, with 13 bases left between them. The CDR3 is 14 amino acids.

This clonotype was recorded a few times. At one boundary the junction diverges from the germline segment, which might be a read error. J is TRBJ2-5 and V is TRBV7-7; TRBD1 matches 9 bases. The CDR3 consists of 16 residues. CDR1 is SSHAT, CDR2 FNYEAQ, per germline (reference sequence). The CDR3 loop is CASSSGQGSPMGTQYF. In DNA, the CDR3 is TGTGCTAGCAGCTCAGGACAGGGGTCCCCAATGGGGACCCAGTACTTC. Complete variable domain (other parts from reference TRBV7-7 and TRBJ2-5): GAGVSQSPRYKVTKRGQDVTLRCDPISSHATLYWYQQALGQGPEFLTYFNYEAQPDKSGLPSDRFSAERPEGSISTLTIQRTEQRDSAMYRCASSSGQGSPMGTQYFGPGTRLLVL.

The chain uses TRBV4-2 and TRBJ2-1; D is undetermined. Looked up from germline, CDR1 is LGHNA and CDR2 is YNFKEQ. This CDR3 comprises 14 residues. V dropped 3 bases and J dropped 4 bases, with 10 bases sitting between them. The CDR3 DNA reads TGTGCCAGCAGCCACCCCGGCGCGTACAATGAGCAGTTCTTC. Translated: CASSHPGAYNEQFF.

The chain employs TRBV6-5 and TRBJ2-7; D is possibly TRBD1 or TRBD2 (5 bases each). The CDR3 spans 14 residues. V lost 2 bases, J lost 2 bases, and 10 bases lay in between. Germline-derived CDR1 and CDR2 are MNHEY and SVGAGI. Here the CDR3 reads CASSYRGDAYEQYF. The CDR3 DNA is TGTGCCAGCAGTTACAGAGGGGACGCCTACGAGCAGTACTTC.

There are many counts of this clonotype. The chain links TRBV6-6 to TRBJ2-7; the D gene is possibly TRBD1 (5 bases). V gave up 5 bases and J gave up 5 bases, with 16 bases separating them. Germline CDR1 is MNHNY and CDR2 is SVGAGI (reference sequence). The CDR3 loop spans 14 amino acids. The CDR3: CASSGHLKSDEQYF. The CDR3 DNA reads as TGTGCCAGCAGTGGACACCTTAAATCGGACGAGCAGTACTTC.